These 7 T cell receptor beta chains were sequenced from one sample in a study of OX40 agonist ivuxolimab in advanced cancers. Receptor amplification or capture employed the immunoSEQ multiplex PCR assay. The source is immuneACCESS, and TCRdb retained only in-frame sequences with V and J called. Part of the clones is not carried over; for the studies checked, unresolved V genes explain less than half of this, and the remainder is unexplained. For this sample there are roughly 35,000 clones; about 81% appear just once. The ten largest clones add up to roughly 13% of the sample. Sample: CD4+ or CD8+ T cells sorted from blood, taken in a trial of the OX40 agonist ivuxolimab. The source is an adult with an advanced solid tumor such as melanoma, head and neck, liver or kidney cancer.

In its sample, this clone was seen once. The chain combines TRBV28 with TRBJ2-7; TRBD2 might be the D (5 bases). Germline assignment: CDR1 MDHEN and CDR2 SYDVKM. The CDR3 contains 14 residues. With 1 base removed from V and 0 bases from J, the gap between germline ends came to 7 bases. CDR3 bases: TGTGCCAGCAGTTTATCTCGGGACTCCTACGAGCAGTACTTC. Translated, it gives CASSLSRDSYEQYF.

The rearrangement links TRBV25-1 to TRBJ1-2, with D perhaps TRBD1 (5 bases). V dropped 3 bases and J dropped 8 bases, with 16 bases sitting between them. CDR3 length: 14 amino acids. CDR1 is MGHDK and CDR2 is SYGVNS in the germline V gene. CDR3 amino acids: CASSDGTGTTGYTF. The CDR3 region has the DNA TGTGCCAGCAGTGACGGGACCGGGACCACCGGCTACACCTTC.

Comment on this clone: At the DNA level, this CDR3 is encoded by other sequences in the same sample as well. V usage is TRBV19 and J usage is TRBJ1-2, with TRBD1 matching 7 bases. Trimming removed 6 bases from V and 3 bases from J; junction bases left unmatched: 10. The CDR3 extends over 15 amino acids. Germline CDR1 reads LNHDA; CDR2 reads SQIVND (reference sequence). CDR3 sequence reads: CASRPLAGGDYGYTF. Written as DNA, the CDR3 is TGTGCCAGTAGGCCACTTGCAGGGGGAGACTATGGCTACACCTTC.

J is TRBJ1-5 and V is TRBV6-6; 8 bases align to TRBD1. In germline, CDR1 is MNHNY, CDR2 SVGAGI (reference sequence). V shed 4 bases, J shed 0 bases, and the junction held 5 bases outside the gene matches. The CDR3 is 16 amino acids. CDR3 sequence (DNA): TGTGCCAGCAGTTTCGGGACAGGCTATAGCAATCAGCCCCAGCATTTT. It translates to CASSFGTGYSNQPQHF.

The V gene is TRBV6-1, the J gene TRBJ2-6; D call uncertain. Germline assignment: CDR1 MNHNS and CDR2 SASEGT. Trimming stripped 4 bases from V and 0 bases from J, with 7 bases between. The CDR3 sequence is 15 residues long. CDR3 loop: CASSVRSSGANVLTF. The CDR3 DNA sequence: TGTGCCAGCAGTGTACGAAGCTCTGGGGCCAACGTCCTGACTTTC.

The chain couples TRBV29-1 to TRBJ1-2; D is unclear. V lost 6 bases and J lost 0, with 8 bases in between. The CDR3 has 12 residues. CDR1 SQVTM and CDR2 ANQGSEA come from the germline V gene. The CDR3 sequence is CSVATSNYGYTF. The CDR3 DNA is TGCAGCGTGGCCACCTCTAACTATGGCTACACCTTC.

This chain links TRBV14 with TRBJ1-1, with D tentatively TRBD1 (5 bases). Germline CDR1 is SGHDN and CDR2 is FVKESK. The CDR3 loop spans 14 amino acids. The V end lost 4 bases, the J end lost 0 bases, and 9 bases lay between the germline ends. This chain's CDR3 is CASSRLGVNTEAFF. The CDR3 DNA reads as TGTGCCAGCAGCCGCTTAGGGGTGAACACTGAAGCTTTCTTT.